The clone carrying this T cell receptor (beta chain) has ten or more counts. In TCRdb, the 5' RACE reads were re-called with MiXCR into one record per CDR3 protein. Of about 190,000 distinct CDR3 sequences listed, 15% are singletons. The data were obtained in a study of identical twins. Germline V gives CDR1 MDHEN, CDR2 SYDVKM. The CDR3 spans 16 residues. Trimming at V came to 6 bases and at J to 1 base, leaving 11 bases not matched to a gene. In addition, the sample was reused for a study of T cells expressing NK-cell markers.

The V gene is TRBV28, the J gene TRBJ2-5; 7 bases are a match to TRBD1. Sequencing was performed on CD8+ T cells sorted from blood. The source of this sequence is a woman between 18 and 29 years old in good health. The CDR3 coding sequence is TGTGCCAGCAGCCCTCTCTCGACAGGGAGCCAAGAGACCCAGTACTTC. It specifies CASSPLSTGSQETQYF. Filled out from reference TRBV28 and TRBJ2-5, the complete variable domain reads DVKVTQSSRYLVKRTGEKVFLECVQDMDHENMFWYRQDPGLGLRLIYFSYDVKMKEKGDIPEGYSVSREKKERFSLILESASTNQTSMYLCASSPLSTGSQETQYFGPGTRLLVL.